This TCR beta chain is from a study of response to subunit inactivated influenza vaccine. TCRdb reprocessed the RT-PCR reads via MiXCR and lists one record per CDR3 protein. Counted here are under 550,000 distinct CDR3 sequences, less than 8% occurring once; the ten biggest clones make up roughly 13%. Only a few counts were recorded for this clonotype. The target antigen is unknown. Deletions cut 3 bases from V and 5 bases from J, with 16 bases between. The CDR3 spans 15 residues. CDR1 is MDHEN and CDR2 is SYDVKM in the germline V gene. Study findings and constraints: Few additional T cells are recruited per seasonal influenza vaccination, authors suggested.

The material sequenced was PBMCs from blood, taken approximately 25 months after vaccination. This receptor was taken from a man aged 45 to 70 who received an inactivated influenza vaccine. The gene calls are TRBV28 and TRBJ1-2; D is uncertain. CDR3 region: CASSFFYTSSYGYTF. For the CDR3, the DNA is TGTGCCAGCAGTTTCTTTTACACCTCTTCTTATGGCTACACCTTC.